This TCR beta chain was sequenced for a study of long-term antiretroviral therapy in people with HIV. General study points: Within the repertoire, clones expanded before ART were dominant at all time points. Sampling of blood ran from the mid-2000s to the late 2010s, and older ART regimens were possibly in use.

Regarding this clone: What it recognizes is unknown.

Germline CDR1 reads MNHNS; CDR2 reads SASEGT. The V end was cut by 5 bases, the J end by 3 bases, with 11 bases between. The CDR3 contains 13 residues. The libraries were made with immunoSEQ v3.0 at survey level. The target of sequencing was roughly 40,000-55,000 T-cell genomes per sample. Profiled with immunoSEQ multiplex PCR; TCRdb holds only in-frame clones, not every one. In the table there are 35,000 to 40,000 clones, 82% of which are singletons. Source: unsorted PBMCs, taken 0.3 years after starting antiretroviral therapy. V gene TRBV6-1 combines with J gene TRBJ2-7; a possible D gene is TRBD2 (5 bases). This TCR came from a young man with HIV. CDR3 nucleotide sequence: TGTGCCAGCAGTTGGGAGAGGCTCTACGAGCAGTACTTC. Its protein product is CASSWERLYEQYF.